The rows below give T cell receptor beta chains drawn from one sample of a study of beta chain features in type 1 diabetes. Only in-frame clones appear in the TCRdb table, and some are missing; sequencing was by immunoSEQ multiplex PCR. The sample lists a few hundred thousand clones; over 8.5% were seen once. The sequencing sample was made of central memory CD4+ T cells from blood. These receptors were taken from a young man with type 1 diabetes. The CDR3 runs from the conserved cysteine through the conserved F or W. Fields, in order: V gene, clone size, J gene, D gene, CDR3 protein, CDR3 DNA. A D gene is named only where the DNA matches it firmly. Where a row states a size, it is once, few, many or the class of an expanded clone; other rows omit it.

TRBV7-8	NA	TRBJ2-5	TRBD1	CASSLRRTGGVGTQYF	TGTGCCAGCAGCCTCCGGAGGACAGGGGGGGTTGGAACCCAGTACTTC
TRBV7-6	NA	TRBJ1-3	NA	CASSAQALSGNTIYF	TGTGCCAGCAGCGCCCAAGCCCTCTCTGGAAACACCATATATTTT
TRBV5-1	NA	TRBJ2-3	NA	CASSSSGADTQYF	TGCGCCAGCAGCTCCTCAGGAGCAGATACGCAGTATTTT
TRBV28	NA	TRBJ1-4	TRBD1	CASSRTGGMGEKLFF	TGTGCCAGCAGCCGAACAGGGGGCATGGGTGAAAAACTGTTTTTT
TRBV28	many	TRBJ2-4	NA	CASSLSGTNPNIQYF	TGTGCCAGCAGTTTATCCGGGACAAATCCAAACATTCAGTACTTC
TRBV7-9	NA	TRBJ2-5	NA	CASSYAGALGTQYF	TGTGCCAGCAGCTACGCAGGGGCTTTAGGGACCCAGTACTTC
TRBV14	few	TRBJ2-5	TRBD2	CASSQVLAGGETQYF	TGTGCCAGCAGCCAAGTACTAGCGGGAGGCGAGACCCAGTACTTC
TRBV6-6	NA	TRBJ1-1	NA	CASSFQGVNTEAFF	TGTGCCAGCAGTTTTCAGGGAGTGAACACTGAAGCTTTCTTT
TRBV4-2	few	TRBJ2-1	TRBD2	CASSRGLAGSYNEQFF	TGTGCCAGCAGCCGCGGACTAGCGGGCTCCTACAATGAGCAGTTCTTC
TRBV28	NA	TRBJ1-2	NA	CASSLTGPLAHGYTF	TGTGCCAGCAGTTTGACGGGGCCCCTGGCGCATGGCTACACCTTC
TRBV27	few	TRBJ1-5	NA	CASSFSGPHQPQHF	TGTGCCAGCAGTTTCTCGGGTCCCCATCAGCCCCAGCATTTT
TRBV6-5	many	TRBJ2-2	TRBD1	CASSKRDRNTGELFF	TGTGCCAGCAGTAAACGGGACAGGAACACCGGGGAGCTGTTTTTT
TRBV18	NA	TRBJ2-5	NA	CASSRGPDRYF	TGTGCCAGCTCACGGGGACCGGACCGGTACTTC
TRBV20-1	NA	TRBJ2-5	NA	CSARDRETQYF	TGCAGTGCTAGAGATCGTGAGACCCAGTACTTC
TRBV19	few	TRBJ1-5	NA	CASSIDGFLRPQHF	TGTGCCAGTAGTATAGACGGGTTTCTAAGGCCCCAGCATTTT
TRBV11-3	NA	TRBJ2-2	NA	CASSTTGTNTGELFF	TGTGCCAGCAGCACGACCGGGACGAACACCGGGGAGCTGTTTTTT
TRBV6-1	few	TRBJ2-5	NA	CASSEGVTAGQETQYF	TGTGCCAGCAGTGAAGGGGTCACCGCGGGGCAAGAGACCCAGTACTTC
TRBV2	NA	TRBJ1-6	NA	CASREESPLHF	TGTGCCAGCCGGGAGGAGTCACCCCTCCACTTT
TRBV28	few	TRBJ1-4	NA	CASSLLSGEKLFF	TGTGCCAGCAGTTTATTGTCCGGGGAAAAACTGTTTTTT
TRBV7-9	many	TRBJ2-1	NA	CASRPLRGSSYNEQFF	TGTGCCAGCAGACCACTCCGGGGAAGCTCCTACAATGAGCAGTTCTTC
TRBV10-3	few	TRBJ2-1	TRBD1	CASKGQGADEQFF	TGTGCCTCAAAGGGACAGGGGGCGGATGAGCAGTTCTTC
TRBV5-8	NA	TRBJ2-5	NA	CASSLGGKETQYF	TGTGCCAGCAGCTTGGGAGGGAAGGAGACCCAGTACTTC
TRBV7-2	few	TRBJ2-7	NA	CASSLRRSYEQYF	TGTGCCAGCAGCTTGAGGCGCTCCTACGAGCAGTACTTC
TRBV11-3	few	TRBJ2-7	NA	CASSLDRVGIHF	TGTGCCAGCAGCTTAGATCGCGTGGGGATCCACTTC
TRBV7-9	many	TRBJ2-7	TRBD2	CASSQGLAGGYEQYF	TGTGCCAGCAGCCAAGGACTAGCGGGAGGCTACGAGCAGTACTTC
TRBV29-1	NA	TRBJ1-5	NA	CSVQNSNQPQHF	TGCAGCGTCCAGAATAGCAATCAGCCCCAGCATTTT
TRBV5-1	few	TRBJ1-2	NA	CASSLAGTPEGYTF	TGCGCCAGCAGCTTGGCCGGGACCCCAGAAGGCTACACCTTC
TRBV5-5	NA	TRBJ1-2	NA	CASSSGTTPGYTF	TGTGCCAGCAGCTCCGGGACCACACCCGGCTACACCTTC
TRBV5-1	NA	TRBJ1-1	NA	CASSLVWGQSTEAFF	TGCGCCAGCAGCTTGGTATGGGGGCAGAGCACTGAAGCTTTCTTT
TRBV10-1	few	TRBJ2-2	TRBD2	CASRAGADTGELFF	TGCGCCAGCAGGGCGGGAGCGGACACCGGGGAGCTGTTTTTT
TRBV6-5	NA	TRBJ2-7	TRBD1	CASSYSQGQGINEQYF	TGTGCCAGCAGTTACTCGCAGGGACAGGGGATCAACGAGCAGTACTTC
TRBV5-1	few	TRBJ1-3	TRBD1	CASSSGQGGNTIYF	TGCGCCAGCAGCTCCGGACAGGGAGGAAACACCATATATTTT